This is a list of T cell receptor beta chains from one sample in a study of response to subunit inactivated influenza vaccine. MiXCR was run by TCRdb on the RT-PCR reads, yielding one entry per CDR3 protein. The data hold about 500,000 distinct CDR3 sequences, with 16% observed a single time. Sequenced material: CD4+ T cells sorted from PBMCs, taken roughly 24 months after vaccination. These receptors were collected from a man between 50 and 75 years old who received an inactivated influenza vaccine. The CDR3 runs from the conserved cysteine through the conserved F or W. The D gene is left open where the match is weak. Clone size appears in some rows only: once, few, many, or a class for an expanded clone.

V gene	J gene	clone size	CDR3 length	D gene	CDR3 DNA	CDR3 protein
TRBV7-2	TRBJ1-4	few	15	NA	TGTGCCAGCAGCGTTTCCCTACTTCATAATGAAAAACTGTTTTTT	CASSVSLLHNEKLFF
TRBV5-1	TRBJ1-6	NA	16	TRBD1	TGCGCCAGCAGCTCTCCGGGACAGAGTCAGGATTCACCCCTCCACTTT	CASSSPGQSQDSPLHF
TRBV3-1	TRBJ1-1	many	15	TRBD1	TGTGCCAGCAGCCCCCCCGGGACAGGGGGCACTGAAGCTTTCTTT	CASSPPGTGGTEAFF
TRBV5-1	TRBJ2-7	many	14	NA	TGCGCCAGCAGCTTGGGCCAACAGAGCAACGAGCAGTACTTC	CASSLGQQSNEQYF
TRBV28	TRBJ2-5	NA	11	NA	TGTGCCAGCAGTTTTGGGACCACCCAGTACTTC	CASSFGTTQYF
TRBV6-2/TRBV6-3	TRBJ2-5	NA	15	NA	TGTGCCAGCAGAAACTTCGGAAATCGGCAAGAGACCCAGTACTTC	CASRNFGNRQETQYF
TRBV20-1	TRBJ2-3	NA	16	TRBD1	TGCAGTGCTAGGAGACGGACAGGGACCAGCACAGATACGCAGTATTTT	CSARRRTGTSTDTQYF
TRBV4-2	TRBJ2-7	many	15	NA	TGTGCCAGCAGCCAAGATAGCCGCCAGGACTACGAGCAGTACTTC	CASSQDSRQDYEQYF
TRBV7-2	TRBJ2-7	NA	15	NA	TGTGCCAGCAGCTTAGCGGCGGGTACCACATACGAGCAGTACTTC	CASSLAAGTTYEQYF
TRBV11-3	TRBJ2-1	NA	15	TRBD2	TGTGTCAGCAGATTAGCGGGAGGGCCTTCCAATGAGCAGTTCTTC	CVSRLAGGPSNEQFF
TRBV7-2	TRBJ2-5	NA	15	TRBD2	TGTGCCAGCCTAGCGGGAGGGCCGGAGTCAGAGACCCAGTACTTC	CASLAGGPESETQYF
TRBV27	TRBJ2-5	once	14	NA	TGTGCCAGCAGTTTAACGAGCGGAGAGGAGACCCAGTACTTC	CASSLTSGEETQYF
TRBV20-1	TRBJ2-1	NA	18	TRBD2	TGCAGTGCACCCGAGGCGGGAGGAGTTTTATCTTCCTACAATGAGCAGTTCTTC	CSAPEAGGVLSSYNEQFF
TRBV12-3/TRBV12-4	TRBJ2-3	many	13	NA	TGTGCCAGCAGTTTGGTCAGGGCAGATACGCAGTATTTT	CASSLVRADTQYF
TRBV15	TRBJ2-5	many	17	TRBD1	TGTGCCACCAGCAGAGGCGCGGACAGGGGGGCTCAAGAGACCCAGTACTTC	CATSRGADRGAQETQYF
TRBV6-1	TRBJ2-2	NA	14	NA	TGTGCCAGCATCCAAGTAGTCGGCACCGGGGAGCTGTTTTTT	CASIQVVGTGELFF
TRBV6-1	TRBJ2-5	NA	14	NA	TGTGCCAGCGAAGGGACCTATGTGAGAGAGACCCAGTACTTC	CASEGTYVRETQYF
TRBV20-1	TRBJ2-7	NA	16	NA	TGCAGTGCTAGCATCTGGGGTCGCGGGATAACCTACGAGCAGTACTTC	CSASIWGRGITYEQYF
TRBV20-1	TRBJ2-7	NA	14	TRBD2	TGCAGTGCTAGATTGCTAGCGGGAAGGTACGAGCAGTACTTC	CSARLLAGRYEQYF
TRBV24-1	TRBJ1-1	NA	13	NA	TGTGCCACCAGTGACCAAAACAGGGTTGAAGCTTTCTTT	CATSDQNRVEAFF
TRBV11-2	TRBJ2-1	NA	14	NA	TGTGCCAGCAGCTTAGATAACACCGGGAATGAGCAGTTCTTC	CASSLDNTGNEQFF
TRBV12-3/TRBV12-4	TRBJ2-1	NA	13	NA	TGTGCCAGCAACAGGGCGCCCTACAATGAGCAGTTCTTC	CASNRAPYNEQFF
TRBV7-9	TRBJ1-6	NA	13	NA	TGTGCCAGCAGCTTAGACAGGGCTTCACCCCTCCACTTT	CASSLDRASPLHF
TRBV5-1	TRBJ2-2	many	13	NA	TGCGCCAGCAGCTTTTCCCCCCCCGGGGAGCTGTTTTTT	CASSFSPPGELFF
TRBV3-1	TRBJ1-5	NA	13	NA	TGTGCCAGCAGCCCAGGGGTCGGGCAGCCCCAGCATTTT	CASSPGVGQPQHF
TRBV4-3	TRBJ2-1	NA	16	NA	TGCGCCAGCAGCCAAGATCGGGGGGCTTATAGCAATGAGCAGTTCTTC	CASSQDRGAYSNEQFF
TRBV6-1	TRBJ2-7	NA	15	TRBD1	TGTGCCAGCAGTAGAGGACAGGGGGGCATCTCAGAGCAGTACTTC	CASSRGQGGISEQYF
TRBV10-2	TRBJ1-1	few	15	TRBD1	TGCGCCAGCAGGAAGACAGGGGGTGGGTACACTGAAGCTTTCTTT	CASRKTGGGYTEAFF
TRBV6-5	TRBJ2-7	few	15	NA	TGTGCCAGCAGTTACTCGAGCGTACCCTCCTACGAGCAGTACTTC	CASSYSSVPSYEQYF
TRBV12-3/TRBV12-4	TRBJ1-1	NA	14	NA	TGTGCCAGCAGCGGGACCCACTCGAACACTGAAGCTTTCTTT	CASSGTHSNTEAFF
TRBV11-2	TRBJ2-6	NA	15	NA	TGTGCCAGCAGCTTGGGTACTCTTCGGGCCAACGTCCTGACTTTC	CASSLGTLRANVLTF
TRBV5-4	TRBJ1-1	NA	13	NA	TGTGCCAGCAGCTTGGTAGGGGATACTGAAGCTTTCTTT	CASSLVGDTEAFF
TRBV20-1	TRBJ1-2	few	13	NA	TGCAGTGCTAGCAGAGGGCGCGACTATGGCTACACCTTC	CSASRGRDYGYTF
TRBV20-1	TRBJ2-7	NA	19	TRBD2	TGCAGTGCTAGAGACCCGGGACTAGCGGGACCAGTTGTAGCCTACGAGCAGTACTTC	CSARDPGLAGPVVAYEQYF
TRBV24-1	TRBJ2-1	NA	15	TRBD2	TGTGCCACCAGTGACTTCCCGGGAGGGGGCAATGAGCAGTTCTTC	CATSDFPGGGNEQFF
TRBV28	TRBJ2-7	NA	15	NA	TGTGCCAGCAGTTTGGTACACCCGAAAGCATACGAGCAGTACTTC	CASSLVHPKAYEQYF
TRBV14	TRBJ2-3	few	16	TRBD1	TGTGCCAGCAGCCAAGGGGACAGGGCGTTCACAGATACGCAGTATTTT	CASSQGDRAFTDTQYF
TRBV7-9	TRBJ1-3	NA	14	NA	TGTGCCAGCAGCTTATCTGGCGAGGGAAACACCATATATTTT	CASSLSGEGNTIYF
TRBV9	TRBJ2-3	few	15	NA	TGTGCCAGCAGCCCGCAGCGGAGAAGCACAGATACGCAGTATTTT	CASSPQRRSTDTQYF
TRBV11-2	TRBJ2-7	few	15	TRBD1	TGTGCCAGCAGCTACGGACAGGGGGCGTTACAGGGACAGTACTTC	CASSYGQGALQGQYF
TRBV29-1	TRBJ1-2	NA	12	TRBD1	TGCAGCGTTGTGGCAGGGGGAAATGGCTACACCTTC	CSVVAGGNGYTF
TRBV20-1	TRBJ1-1	NA	12	NA	TGCAGTGCCCCACTAATGAACACTGAAGCTTTCTTT	CSAPLMNTEAFF
TRBV7-2	TRBJ1-1	many	14	NA	TGTGCCAGCAGCGGCGACGGAGTCTACACTGAAGCTTTCTTT	CASSGDGVYTEAFF
TRBV7-2	TRBJ1-2	few	15	NA	TGTGCCAGCAGGATAGGGACACTCTCTAACTATGGCTACACCTTC	CASRIGTLSNYGYTF
TRBV20-1	TRBJ2-7	NA	12	NA	TGCAGTGGTAGCGGAGGAACCTACGAGCAGTACTTC	CSGSGGTYEQYF
TRBV29-1	TRBJ2-2	many	16	NA	TGCAGCGTTGGGACTTTTGGAGGGGGTATCACCGGGGAGCTGTTTTTT	CSVGTFGGGITGELFF
TRBV5-1	TRBJ2-3	few	16	TRBD2	TGCGCCAGCAGAAAATCCGGACTAGCGAGCACAGATACGCAGTATTTT	CASRKSGLASTDTQYF
TRBV7-9	TRBJ2-1	many	15	TRBD1	TGTGCCAGCAGCTCTCCGGGACAGATCTACAATGAGCAGTTCTTC	CASSSPGQIYNEQFF
TRBV5-1	TRBJ2-7	NA	16	NA	TGCGCCAGCAGCTTGATGGCAGCCCCCCTCTCCTACGAGCAGTACTTC	CASSLMAAPLSYEQYF
TRBV20-1	TRBJ1-1	few	13	NA	TGCAGTGCCCACGGACAGTGGTTAACTGAAGCTTTCTTT	CSAHGQWLTEAFF
TRBV29-1	TRBJ1-2	few	15	TRBD1	TGCAGCGTTGGACCGAACAAGGGGGCCGAGTCTGGCTACACCTTC	CSVGPNKGAESGYTF
TRBV5-5	TRBJ2-2	many	15	TRBD2	TGTGCCAGCAGCTTCCAAGCGGGGATCACCGGGGAGCTGTTTTTT	CASSFQAGITGELFF
TRBV6-1	TRBJ2-7	many	11	NA	TGTGCCAGCAGTGAAAGGTACGAGCAGTACTTC	CASSERYEQYF
TRBV9	TRBJ2-1	few	17	TRBD2	TGTGCCAGCAGCGTAGGGAGTAGCGGGATTGTTTACAATGAGCAGTTCTTC	CASSVGSSGIVYNEQFF
TRBV28	TRBJ1-1	NA	17	NA	TGTGCCAGCAGTTTAGTCTTCGGTTTCGGGGGTATCACTGAAGCTTTCTTT	CASSLVFGFGGITEAFF